A single sample is the source of the 27 T cell receptor beta chains below, sequenced in a study of blood T cell repertoires in COVID-19. Data came from immunoSEQ multiplex PCR; TCRdb stores just in-frame clones and leaves some out. This table has some 340,000 clones, approximately 90% appearing once. Sample: PBMCs or T cells enriched from blood (not recorded which). These TCRs come from a woman under 40 who had been exposed to COVID-19.

This sequence joins TRBV19 and TRBJ1-6, with 11 bases aligning to TRBD1. Germline loops: CDR1 LNHDA, CDR2 SQIVND (reference sequence). The CDR3 extends over 15 amino acids. The trim removed 7 bases at V and 10 bases at J, leaving 9 bases unmatched. In DNA, the CDR3 is TGTGCCAGTATCCTATCCGGGACAGGGGGATCACCCCTCCACTTT. Translating it yields CASILSGTGGSPLHF.

The J gene is TRBJ2-7, the V gene TRBV5-6; D unresolved. CDR1 and CDR2 (germline): SGHDT, YYEEEE. This CDR3 region has 14 residues. V shed 0 bases and J shed 0 bases, with 7 bases lying between them. The CDR3 spells CASSLGPASYEQYF. The DNA for the CDR3 is TGTGCCAGCAGCTTGGGGCCCGCCTCCTACGAGCAGTACTTC.

This rearrangement joins TRBV6-2 or TRBV6-3 to TRBJ1-1; TRBD1 matches at 10 bases. The V and J ends lost 2 bases and 7 bases, in that order; junction bases with no gene match: 7. The CDR3 consists of 15 residues. Germline assignment: CDR1 MNHEY and CDR2 SVGEGT. The CDR3 sequence is CASSYVPGQGIEAFF. CDR3 nucleotides: TGTGCCAGCAGTTACGTCCCGGGACAGGGGATTGAAGCTTTCTTT.

This clone was seen a single time. A read error may produce the germline difference seen at one junction end. The chain has TRBV20-1 and TRBJ2-1; D gene ambiguous. The CDR3 is 11 residues long. CDR1 and CDR2 (germline): DFQATT, SNEGSKA (reference sequence). The CDR3: CSARDVREQFF. CDR3 nucleotide sequence: TGCAGTGCTCGAGATGTGAGAGAGCAGTTCTTC.

Only one count was recorded for this clone. The V and J genes are TRBV27 and TRBJ1-4, with a tentative D call TRBD1 (5 bases). The ends were cut back, 0 bases at V and 8 bases at J, with 13 bases in the middle. Germline V gene sequence: CDR1 MNHEY, CDR2 SMNVEV (reference sequence). The CDR3 runs 15 residues. CDR3 amino acids: CASSLSRRGREKLFF. CDR3 bases: TGTGCCAGCAGTTTATCCCGAAGGGGCCGGGAAAAACTGTTTTTT. The full variable domain, with the rest looked up from reference TRBV27 and TRBJ1-4, is EAQVTQNPRYLITVTGKKLTVTCSQNMNHEYMSWYRQDPGLGLRQIYYSMNVEVTDKGDVPEGYKVSRKEKRNFPLILESPSPNQTSLYFCASSLSRRGREKLFFGSGTQLSVL.

The rearrangement links TRBV5-1 to TRBJ2-5; weak D call: TRBD1 (5 bases). The V end was cut by 4 bases, the J end by 4 bases, with 11 bases between. This CDR3 is 13 amino acids long. Germline-derived CDR1 and CDR2 are SGHRS and YFSETQ. DNA for the CDR3: TGCGCCAGCAGCCCCACCCAGGGAGAGACCCAGTACTTC. Residues: CASSPTQGETQYF.

This clone has more than one count but fewer than ten. The rearrangement links TRBV7-8 to TRBJ1-3, with 7 nucleotides matching TRBD1. From germline, CDR1 is SGHVS and CDR2 FQNEAQ. V shed 6 bases and J 0 bases; nucleotides not matched to a gene: 5. The length of the CDR3 is 15 residues. CDR3 DNA sequence: TGTGCCAGCAGTCGAACAGGGGACTCTGGAAACACCATATATTTT. Amino acid sequence: CASSRTGDSGNTIYF.

The chain joins TRBV29-1 to TRBJ1-2; the match to TRBD1 covers 7 bases. The CDR3 consists of 12 residues. Germline V lookup: CDR1 SQVTM, CDR2 ANQGSEA. Germline trimming cut 8 bases from V and 6 bases from J; bases unmatched to any gene: 9. CDR3 nucleotide sequence: TGCAGCACCCGACAGGGAGGCAATGGCTACACCTTC. This encodes CSTRQGGNGYTF. Full variable domain (rest looked up from reference TRBV29-1 and TRBJ1-2): SAVISQKPSRDICQRGTSLTIQCQVDSQVTMMFWYRQQPGQSLTLIATANQGSEATYESGFVIDKFPISRPNLTFSTLTVSNMSPEDSSIYLCSTRQGGNGYTFGSGTRLTVV.

CDR3 sequence reads: CASTRGGELFF. The CDR3 DNA sequence: TGTGCCAGCACCAGAGGCGGGGAGCTGTTTTTT. This sequence joins TRBV2 and TRBJ2-2; no firm D call. Deletions cut 7 bases from V and 7 bases from J, with 7 bases between. CDR1 and CDR2 from the germline V gene are SNHLY and FYNNEI. This CDR3 has 11 residues.

The V and J genes are TRBV6-5 and TRBJ2-7; TRBD1 agrees at 8 bases. In germline, CDR1 is MNHEY, CDR2 SVGAGI. The CDR3 is 13 amino acids. The J segment lost 2 bases and the V segment lost 6 bases, leaving 3 bases of the junction unmatched. The CDR3: CASRLTGAYEQYF. DNA of the CDR3: TGTGCCAGCAGGTTGACAGGGGCCTACGAGCAGTACTTC.

This clone was counted once. V usage is TRBV6-4 and J usage is TRBJ1-6; TRBD1 matches at 7 bases. V shed 3 bases and J 3 bases; nucleotides not matched to a gene: 5. Germline CDR1 and CDR2: MRHNA and SNTAGT. The CDR3 runs to 16 residues. CDR3 sequence reads: CASSENPGGYNSPLHF. Written as DNA, the CDR3 is TGTGCCAGCAGTGAGAATCCAGGGGGCTATAATTCACCCCTCCACTTT.

The chain has TRBV7-2 and TRBJ1-5; D might be TRBD1 (6 bases). V lost 0 bases to trimming and J lost 4 bases, with 19 bases between them. This CDR3 spans 18 amino acids. Germline loops: CDR1 SGHTA, CDR2 FQGNSA. In DNA, the CDR3 is TGTGCCAGCAGCTTAGCCGGGACACCATTAGCGGGGAATCAGCCCCAGCATTTT. Translated, it gives CASSLAGTPLAGNQPQHF. The complete variable domain, with remaining parts taken from reference TRBV7-2 and TRBJ1-5, reads GAGVSQSPSNKVTEKGKDVELRCDPISGHTALYWYRQSLGQGLEFLIYFQGNSAPDKSGLPSDRFSAERTGGSVSTLTIQRTQQEDSAVYLCASSLAGTPLAGNQPQHFGDGTRLSIL.

This rearrangement joins TRBV28 to TRBJ1-1; no reliable D call. The CDR3 totals 17 residues. Germline loops: CDR1 MDHEN, CDR2 SYDVKM. V gave up 3 bases and J gave up 1 base, with 18 bases separating them. Here the CDR3 reads CASSFGGGSAANTEAFF. CDR3 in DNA: TGTGCCAGCAGTTTTGGAGGAGGAAGTGCCGCGAACACTGAAGCTTTCTTT.

The V gene is TRBV20-1, the J gene TRBJ1-1; 10 nucleotides line up with TRBD1. The V gene end was trimmed by 3 bases and the J gene end by 7 bases; junction bases not matched to a gene: 5. Germline V gene lookup returns CDR1 DFQATT and CDR2 SNEGSKA (reference sequence). The CDR3 sequence is 13 residues long. CDR3 amino acids: CSASGDRGGEAFF. CDR3 DNA: TGCAGTGCTAGTGGGGACAGGGGAGGTGAAGCTTTCTTT.

This clone has just one count. The chain employs TRBV7-2 and TRBJ1-5; D might be TRBD1 (5 bases). Germline lookup yields CDR1 SGHTA and CDR2 FQGNSA. This CDR3 has 16 amino acids. The V end was cut by 5 bases, the J end by 7 bases, with 21 bases between. CDR3: CASSPRPGRGTQPQHF. The CDR3 DNA reads TGTGCCAGCAGCCCTCGACCAGGGCGAGGAACACAGCCCCAGCATTTT. Full variable domain (remainder filled in from reference TRBV7-2 and TRBJ1-5): GAGVSQSPSNKVTEKGKDVELRCDPISGHTALYWYRQSLGQGLEFLIYFQGNSAPDKSGLPSDRFSAERTGGSVSTLTIQRTQQEDSAVYLCASSPRPGRGTQPQHFGDGTRLSIL.

This clone was observed a single time. The chain recombines TRBV18 with TRBJ2-3; possibly TRBD1 for D (5 bases). V dropped 2 bases and J dropped 6 bases, with 15 bases sitting between them. Germline CDR1 KGHSH, CDR2 LQKENI. This CDR3 is 15 amino acids long. CDR3 coding DNA: TGTGCCAGCTCACCAAGGCGCAGACAGCCTGATACGCAGTATTTT. It yields the protein CASSPRRRQPDTQYF.

The CDR3 DNA follows: TGTGCCAGCACTGCCGGGACTCCCATAGATACGCAGTATTTT. It specifies CASTAGTPIDTQYF. The chain combines TRBV5-8 with TRBJ2-3, with D possibly TRBD2 on 6 matching bases. Trimming left V 6 bases short and J 5 bases short, with 16 bases between. Germline V gives CDR1 SGHTS, CDR2 YDEGEE. The CDR3 has 14 amino acids.

Here the CDR3 DNA reads TGTGCCATCTCGGAGACGGACAGAGGGTCGGGCTACACCTTC. Protein: CAISETDRGSGYTF. V usage is TRBV19 and J usage is TRBJ1-2, with a tentative D call TRBD1 (6 bases). Germline-derived CDR1 and CDR2 are LNHDA and SQIVND (reference sequence). This CDR3 spans 14 amino acids. The germline V and J ends were trimmed by 10 bases and 8 bases, with 23 bases remaining between them.

This chain links TRBV10-2 with TRBJ1-6; TRBD1 might be the D (5 bases). This CDR3 has 14 amino acids. V was cut by 0 bases and J by 9 bases, with 9 bases left in between. Germline V gene lookup returns CDR1 WSHSY and CDR2 SAAADI. This CDR3 is CASSESTGGSPLHF. In DNA, the CDR3 is TGCGCCAGCAGTGAGTCCACCGGGGGTTCACCCCTCCACTTT.

The V call is TRBV2, the J call TRBJ2-7, with 13 nucleotides matching TRBD2. This CDR3 spans 15 amino acids. V shed 5 bases and J 7 bases; nucleotides not matched to a gene: 8. Germline-derived CDR1 and CDR2 are SNHLY and FYNNEI. CDR3 region: CASSTEGLAGFEQYF. The CDR3 DNA reads as TGTGCCAGCAGTACTGAGGGACTAGCGGGGTTTGAGCAGTACTTC.

The chain employs TRBV7-2 and TRBJ2-5; 9 bases line up with TRBD1. Trimming at V came to 5 bases and at J to 5 bases, leaving 9 bases not matched to a gene. The CDR3 contains 15 residues. Per the germline V gene, CDR1 is SGHTA and CDR2 is FQGNSA. The CDR3 sequence: CASSRPGTGSETQYF. The CDR3 bases are TGTGCCAGCAGCCGCCCCGGGACAGGGTCGGAGACCCAGTACTTC.

The chain employs TRBV5-1 and TRBJ2-7; D is perhaps TRBD1 (5 bases). Trimming removed 2 bases from V and 0 bases from J, with 15 bases in between. The CDR3 has 16 residues. CDR1 and CDR2 (germline): SGHRS, YFSETQ. CDR3 bases: TGCGCCAGCAGCTTTGATCAGGGAAGAAGCTCCTACGAGCAGTACTTC. Translated: CASSFDQGRSSYEQYF.

The CDR3 region has the DNA TGTGCCACCAGCAGAATAACAGAGTCCACTGAAGCTTTCTTT. Translating it yields CATSRITESTEAFF. J is TRBJ1-1 and V is TRBV15; D gene unclear. This CDR3 comprises 14 residues. Germline lookup yields CDR1 LNHNV and CDR2 YYDKDF (reference sequence). The ends were cut back, 2 bases at V and 4 bases at J, with 11 bases in the middle.

The V call is TRBV6-5, the J call TRBJ1-2; weak D call: TRBD1 (6 bases). CDR1 MNHEY and CDR2 SVGAGI come from the germline V gene. The CDR3 covers 13 residues. The V and J ends lost 4 bases and 4 bases respectively, with 10 bases between them. CDR3 sequence: CASSLDRIYGYTF. The CDR3 DNA is TGTGCCAGCAGTTTGGACAGAATCTATGGCTACACCTTC.

The V gene is TRBV10-3, the J gene TRBJ2-5; D not certain. Germline loops: CDR1 ENHRY, CDR2 SYGVKD. V shed 3 bases and J shed 4 bases, with 9 bases lying between them. The CDR3 contains 13 residues. CDR3 amino acids: CAISDGQVETQYF. For the CDR3, the DNA is TGTGCCATCAGTGACGGCCAGGTAGAGACCCAGTACTTC.

The chain is built from TRBV7-2 and TRBJ2-1; 8 positions match TRBD2. The CDR3 totals 17 residues. The germline CDR1 and CDR2 sequences are SGHTA and FQGNSA. With V trimmed by 2 bases and J by 1 base, 7 bases remained unmatched. The CDR3 is CASSLRLAGSSYNEQFF. The CDR3, as DNA: TGTGCCAGCAGCTTACGGCTAGCGGGTTCATCCTACAATGAGCAGTTCTTC.

This clone was seen only a few times. The chain has TRBV13 and TRBJ1-1; 11 bases agree with TRBD1. CDR1 and CDR2 from the germline V gene are PRHDT and FYEKMQ (reference sequence). V trimming: 4 bases; J trimming: 4 bases; junction bases outside the gene matches: 5. This CDR3 has 15 amino acids. In nucleotides, the CDR3 is TGTGCCAGCAGCTCCCCCGGGACAGGGGGCACTGAAGCTTTCTTT. Encoded protein: CASSSPGTGGTEAFF.